A selection of T cell receptor beta chains follows, all from one sample in a study of T cell repertoires in cytomegalovirus infection. TCRdb recomputed calls from the reads with MiXCR, one row per CDR3 protein. The sample lists around 630,000 distinct CDR3 sequences, 24% seen once, with 7.5% to 9% in the top ten. Sequencing was done on a sample of CD8+ T cells from PBMCs. These receptors originate from a human donor in good health (CMV status not recorded). Some clones in this sample may be carry-over from other donors' samples. Both conserved end residues are part of each CDR3. The D gene is left open where the match is weak. Rows give clone size only sometimes, using once, few, many, or a class for an expanded clone.

>TRBV2|-|TRBD1|TRBJ2-5
CASSSTGEQETKYF
>TRBV29-1|few|-|TRBJ2-3
CSVEVGQTGAYF
>TRBV5-5|-|TRBD1|TRBJ1-5
CASSSRTGPNQPQHF
>TRBV7-6|few|-|TRBJ2-1
CASSFLSGRTNNEQFF
>TRBV27|few|-|TRBJ2-7
CASSSTGTFYEQYF
>TRBV28|few|-|TRBJ1-1
CASSIPLGNTEAFF
>TRBV7-9|many|TRBD2|TRBJ2-2
CASSRPRGGLDTGELFF
>TRBV29-1|-|-|TRBJ2-3
CSVPRGDADTQYF
>TRBV20-1|-|-|TRBJ1-1
CSASSRGAGTEAFF
>TRBV6-1|-|TRBD2|TRBJ2-1
CASSEKLAGGPYNEQFF
>TRBV20-1|-|-|TRBJ2-1
CSSDVGNEQFF
>TRBV6-8|few|TRBD2|TRBJ2-1
CASRPQRGGYNEQFF
>TRBV27|few|-|TRBJ2-2
CASSPQGQTGELFF
>TRBV19|-|-|TRBJ2-5
CASSILAGETQYF
>TRBV24-1|-|-|TRBJ2-1
CATSDGFERSYNEQFF
>TRBV29-1|-|-|TRBJ1-2
CSVAGRMGYTF
>TRBV7-9|many|-|TRBJ1-5
CASSLDAGNQPQHF
>TRBV7-8|many|-|TRBJ1-4
CASSTFPTNEKLFF
>TRBV12-3/TRBV12-4|-|-|TRBJ2-5
CASSFFSNAGTPGVETQYF
>TRBV29-1|-|TRBD1|TRBJ2-1
CSVESQGVYEQFF
>TRBV2|-|-|TRBJ1-2
CASREQGPPNGYTF
>TRBV2|few|-|TRBJ1-2
CASTGANYGYTF
>TRBV7-9|-|-|TRBJ1-3
CTSSLKQGGGNTIYF
>TRBV2|-|-|TRBJ2-2
CASTLGSRELFF
>TRBV7-6|many|-|TRBJ2-1
CASSMDQYNEQFF
>TRBV6-2/TRBV6-3|-|TRBD1|TRBJ1-5
CASRPGQGIGQPQHF
>TRBV12-3/TRBV12-4|-|-|TRBJ1-2
CASSLSPQGNGYTF
>TRBV28|many|TRBD1|TRBJ2-4
CASGQGAVLAKNIQYF
>TRBV4-2|few|TRBD1|TRBJ1-2
CASSQEEGGANYGYTF
>TRBV7-9|few|-|TRBJ2-2
CANPFPLGGELFF
>TRBV14|-|TRBD1|TRBJ2-3
CASSQDLTGGETDTQYF
>TRBV5-5|few|-|TRBJ1-2
CASSVLNPRGNGYTF
>TRBV7-6|many|TRBD1|TRBJ2-7
CASSVGQTYEQYF
>TRBV19|-|-|TRBJ2-2
CASSIGDPGELFF
>TRBV20-1|few|-|TRBJ2-6
CSARAGSGANVLTF
>TRBV25-1|few|-|TRBJ2-7
CASSHSDYEQYF